This TCR beta chain was recorded in a study of CD8 T cells in ankylosing spondylitis. This clonotype was counted at least ten times. TCRdb reanalysed the 5' RACE reads using MiXCR and keeps one entry per CDR3 protein. Of tens of thousands of distinct CDR3 sequences in the sample, 6.5% to 8% are singletons; the top ten hold around 8.5%. The V end was cut by 4 bases, the J end by 6 bases, with 8 bases between. Germline loops: CDR1 KGHDR, CDR2 SFDVKD. CDR3 length: 13 amino acids. This TCR came from a female donor with ankylosing spondylitis or in good health (not recorded which). The sequenced sample was blood, either unsorted or a sorted T cell fraction (not recorded which). The V call is TRBV24-1, the J call TRBJ1-4; D remains ambiguous. The CDR3 sequence is CATSEDGYEKLFF. The CDR3 bases are TGTGCCACCAGTGAGGACGGGTATGAAAAACTGTTTTTT.